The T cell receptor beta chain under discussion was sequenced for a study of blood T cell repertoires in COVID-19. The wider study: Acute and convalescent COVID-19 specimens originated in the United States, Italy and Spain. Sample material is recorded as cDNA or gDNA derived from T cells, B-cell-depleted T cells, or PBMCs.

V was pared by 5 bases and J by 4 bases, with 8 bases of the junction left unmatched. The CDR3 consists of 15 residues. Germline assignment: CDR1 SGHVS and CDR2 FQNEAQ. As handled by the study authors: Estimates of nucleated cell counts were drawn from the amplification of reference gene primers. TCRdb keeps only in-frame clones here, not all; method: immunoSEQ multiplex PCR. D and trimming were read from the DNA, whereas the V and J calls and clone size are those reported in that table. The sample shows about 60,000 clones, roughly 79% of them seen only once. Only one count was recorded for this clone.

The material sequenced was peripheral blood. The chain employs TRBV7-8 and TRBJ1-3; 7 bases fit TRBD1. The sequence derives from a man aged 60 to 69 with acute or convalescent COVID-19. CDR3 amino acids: CASSPDRVTGNTIYF. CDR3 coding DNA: TGTGCCAGCAGCCCAGACAGGGTTACCGGAAACACCATATATTTT.